The rows below give T cell receptor beta chains drawn from one sample of a study of beta chain features in type 1 diabetes. This table comes from immunoSEQ multiplex PCR, and its TCRdb copy is limited to in-frame clones, with some not included. Of hundreds of thousands of clones in the sample, more than 12% were seen once. The sequencing input was naive CD4+ T cells from blood. These receptors were collected from a man younger than 30 with type 1 diabetes. Both conserved end residues are part of each CDR3. Fields, in order: CDR3 protein, CDR3 DNA, J gene, V gene, clone size, D gene. The D gene is left open where the match is weak. The size field is filled for only some rows; it gives once, few, many or a size class.

CDR3aa: CASSTNQGPYEQYF
CDR3nt: TGTGCCAGCAGCACTAATCAGGGCCCGTACGAGCAGTACTTC
j_gene: TRBJ2-7
v_gene: TRBV9
abundance: few
d_gene: .

CDR3aa: CASSLEASDLATNEKLFF
CDR3nt: TGTGCCAGCAGCTTAGAGGCCTCAGACCTGGCAACTAATGAAAAACTGTTTTTT
j_gene: TRBJ1-4
v_gene: TRBV7-9
abundance: few
d_gene: .

CDR3aa: CATSRAEMELFF
CDR3nt: TGTGCCACCAGCAGAGCTGAGATGGAGCTGTTTTTT
j_gene: TRBJ2-2
v_gene: TRBV15
abundance: .
d_gene: .

CDR3aa: CASSVDPTGDRYGYTF
CDR3nt: TGTGCCAGCAGCGTAGACCCGACAGGGGATCGGTATGGCTACACCTTC
j_gene: TRBJ1-2
v_gene: TRBV9
abundance: .
d_gene: TRBD1

CDR3aa: CASSAQGGTEAFF
CDR3nt: TGTGCCAGCAGCGCACAGGGGGGCACTGAAGCTTTCTTT
j_gene: TRBJ1-1
v_gene: TRBV7-3
abundance: few
d_gene: TRBD1

CDR3aa: CASEVEGHTF
CDR3nt: TGTGCCAGCGAGGTTGAGGGCCACACCTTC
j_gene: TRBJ1-2
v_gene: TRBV2
abundance: .
d_gene: .

CDR3aa: CASDRGSYTDTQYF
CDR3nt: TGTGCCTCTGACCGGGGTTCCTACACAGATACGCAGTATTTT
j_gene: TRBJ2-3
v_gene: TRBV7-6
abundance: .
d_gene: .

CDR3aa: CASSRQTNQPQHF
CDR3nt: TGTGCCAGTAGTCGCCAAACCAATCAGCCCCAGCATTTT
j_gene: TRBJ1-5
v_gene: TRBV19
abundance: .
d_gene: .

CDR3aa: CSVRPPQETQYF
CDR3nt: TGCAGCGTCCGCCCCCCGCAAGAGACCCAGTACTTC
j_gene: TRBJ2-5
v_gene: TRBV29-1
abundance: .
d_gene: .

CDR3aa: CASTLGRTPYEQYF
CDR3nt: TGTGCCAGCACTTTGGGCCGCACGCCCTACGAGCAGTACTTC
j_gene: TRBJ2-7
v_gene: TRBV11-2
abundance: .
d_gene: .

CDR3aa: CASSLRGADTQYF
CDR3nt: TGTGCCAGCAGCTTACGGGGGGCAGATACGCAGTATTTT
j_gene: TRBJ2-3
v_gene: TRBV7-9
abundance: .
d_gene: TRBD2

CDR3aa: CASSPLPGTGTYEQYF
CDR3nt: TGTGCCAGCAGTCCCCTTCCCGGGACAGGGACCTACGAGCAGTACTTC
j_gene: TRBJ2-7
v_gene: TRBV2
abundance: .
d_gene: TRBD1

CDR3aa: CASSPRQSNANTGELFF
CDR3nt: TGCGCCAGCAGCCCCCGGCAGAGCAACGCGAACACCGGGGAGCTGTTTTTT
j_gene: TRBJ2-2
v_gene: TRBV4-3
abundance: .
d_gene: .

CDR3aa: CASSTQGAGSNEKLFF
CDR3nt: TGTGCCAGCAGCACCCAGGGGGCGGGGAGTAATGAAAAACTGTTTTTT
j_gene: TRBJ1-4
v_gene: TRBV2
abundance: .
d_gene: TRBD1

CDR3aa: CASSPSGDPYNEQFF
CDR3nt: TGTGCCAGCAGCCCTAGCGGGGATCCCTACAATGAGCAGTTCTTC
j_gene: TRBJ2-1
v_gene: TRBV7-2
abundance: .
d_gene: TRBD2

CDR3aa: CASSQRRSFNSPLHF
CDR3nt: TGTGCCAGCAGCCAGAGGAGGAGTTTTAATTCACCCCTCCACTTT
j_gene: TRBJ1-6
v_gene: TRBV21-1
abundance: few
d_gene: .

CDR3aa: CASSQAVLAYNEQFF
CDR3nt: TGTGCCAGCAGCCAAGCCGTCCTAGCCTACAATGAGCAGTTCTTC
j_gene: TRBJ2-1
v_gene: TRBV4-2
abundance: .
d_gene: .